Below are 18 T cell receptor beta chains sequenced from a single sample in a study of shared clonotypes between healthy human individuals. Produced via immunoSEQ multiplex PCR; TCRdb's table is partial and in-frame only. The data hold hundreds of thousands of clones, with approximately 79% observed a single time. The sequenced sample was memory CD4+ T cells sorted from blood. Subset denoted: CD45RA-negative fraction. The origin of the receptors is a woman in her twenties or thirties in good health.

This rearrangement joins TRBV27 to TRBJ1-2; D gene ambiguous. Per the germline V gene, CDR1 is MNHEY and CDR2 is SMNVEV (reference sequence). This CDR3 is 12 amino acids long. V lost 5 bases, J lost 2 bases, and 6 bases lay in between. The CDR3 DNA reads as TGTGCCAGCAGTAATCGAAACTATGGCTACACCTTC. Its translation is CASSNRNYGYTF.

The J gene is TRBJ2-7, the V gene TRBV28, with D possibly matching TRBD2 (6 bases). The V and J ends lost 5 bases and 3 bases respectively, with 11 bases between them. The CDR3 consists of 13 residues. Germline CDR1 is MDHEN and CDR2 is SYDVKM. The CDR3 loop is CASSPAGFYEQYF. The CDR3 DNA reads TGTGCCAGCAGTCCAGCGGGTTTCTACGAGCAGTACTTC.

The chain couples TRBV28 to TRBJ1-2, with 7 positions matching TRBD1. The CDR3 totals 13 residues. CDR1 is MDHEN, CDR2 SYDVKM, per germline. V trimming: 7 bases; J trimming: 6 bases; junction bases outside the gene matches: 8. The CDR3 DNA sequence: TGTGCCAGCAAACCTACCGGGACAGATGGCTACACCTTC. The encoded protein is CASKPTGTDGYTF.

A remark on this clone: The junction departs from germline at one end; a sequencing error may be responsible. CDR3 protein: CASSPGPNQPLHF. The CDR3 region has the DNA TGCGCCAGCAGCCCCGGACCTAATCAGCCCCTGCATTTT. The J gene is TRBJ1-5, the V gene TRBV5-1; D is undetermined. Germline CDR1 and CDR2: SGHRS and YFSETQ. This CDR3 has 13 residues.

This chain links TRBV5-1 with TRBJ2-5, with a weak D call TRBD1 (5 bases). Germline V gene lookup returns CDR1 SGHRS and CDR2 YFSETQ. The V and J ends lost 7 bases and 2 bases respectively, with 15 bases between them. The CDR3 extends over 14 amino acids. CDR3 DNA: TGCGCCAGCTCACCGGTGGGGCCGCAAGAGACCCAGTACTTC. Translating it yields CASSPVGPQETQYF.

The chain joins TRBV13 to TRBJ2-3, with D unresolved. Trimming shortened V by 5 bases and J by 4 bases, and 13 bases separated the two germline ends. CDR1 is PRHDT, CDR2 FYEKMQ, per germline (reference sequence). The CDR3 covers 14 residues. This CDR3 reads CASSPSRRPDTQYF. CDR3 bases: TGTGCCAGCAGCCCTAGTCGCCGTCCAGATACGCAGTATTTT.

This clone was observed a few times. The same CDR3 is also encoded by other DNA sequences in this sample. Here the CDR3 reads CASSLGDYGYTF. CDR3 sequence (DNA): TGTGCCAGCAGCTTGGGAGACTATGGCTACACCTTC. This chain joins TRBV5-6 and TRBJ1-2; no clear D. The germline gives CDR1 SGHDT, CDR2 YYEEEE. CDR3 size: 12 residues. V dropped 0 bases and J dropped 3 bases, with 3 bases sitting between them.

This chain connects TRBV28 to TRBJ2-1, with 10 bases that match TRBD1. Trimming took 8 bases from V and 6 from J; bases not matched to a gene: 13. Germline assignment: CDR1 MDHEN and CDR2 SYDVKM. The CDR3 covers 16 residues. CDR3 loop: CASALALGQGFNEQFF. CDR3 sequence (DNA): TGTGCCAGCGCGCTTGCACTGGGACAGGGGTTCAATGAGCAGTTCTTC.

The rearrangement uses TRBV6-5 and TRBJ1-5; D might be TRBD1 (6 bases). V was shortened by 5 bases and J by 3 bases, with 14 bases between the two germline ends. The germline V gene has CDR1 MNHEY and CDR2 SVGAGI. CDR3 size: 15 residues. Here the CDR3 reads CASSQSWTDNQPQHF. For the CDR3, the DNA is TGTGCCAGCAGTCAATCTTGGACAGACAATCAGCCCCAGCATTTT.

This rearrangement joins TRBV19 to TRBJ2-3; D unclear. V gave up 5 bases and J gave up 6 bases, with 12 bases separating them. This CDR3 contains 13 residues. In germline, CDR1 is LNHDA, CDR2 SQIVND (reference sequence). The CDR3 bases are TGTGCCAGTAGTGGACCCCCGACCGATACGCAGTATTTT. It yields the protein CASSGPPTDTQYF.

This rearrangement joins TRBV28 to TRBJ2-7; a weak D match, TRBD2 (6 bases). Germline CDR1 is MDHEN and CDR2 is SYDVKM. V lost 6 bases and J lost 0, with 12 bases in between. CDR3 length: 14 amino acids. CDR3 in amino acids: CASRGLLSSYEQYF. The CDR3, as DNA: TGTGCCAGCAGGGGACTTCTAAGCTCCTACGAGCAGTACTTC.

This clone is a singleton in its sample. The rearrangement joins TRBV5-1 to TRBJ1-5, with TRBD1 matching over 7 bases. The CDR3 length is 14 residues. Germline V gene sequence: CDR1 SGHRS, CDR2 YFSETQ. V was clipped by 5 bases and J by 2 bases; unmatched bases: 4. The chain's CDR3 is CASRPDRGNQPQHF. The CDR3 DNA reads TGCGCCAGCAGACCAGACAGGGGCAATCAGCCCCAGCATTTT.

CDR3 amino acids: CASSLVGVSTDTQYF. The DNA for the CDR3 is TGCGCCAGCAGCTTGGTCGGGGTTAGCACAGATACGCAGTATTTT. The rearrangement links TRBV5-1 to TRBJ2-3; possibly TRBD2 for D (5 bases). The CDR3 loop spans 15 amino acids. Germline V lookup: CDR1 SGHRS, CDR2 YFSETQ. V dropped 0 bases and J dropped 0 bases, with 8 bases sitting between them. Together with reference TRBV5-1 and TRBJ2-3, the CDR3 gives the full variable domain: KAGVTQTPRYLIKTRGQQVTLSCSPISGHRSVSWYQQTPGQGLQFLFEYFSETQRNKGNFPGRFSGRQFSNSRSEMNVSTLELGDSALYLCASSLVGVSTDTQYFGPGTRLTVL.

V usage is TRBV19 and J usage is TRBJ1-2; TRBD1 agrees at 7 bases. The CDR3 covers 14 residues. CDR1 LNHDA and CDR2 SQIVND come from the germline V gene (reference sequence). V lost 0 bases to trimming and J lost 8 bases; unmatched junction nucleotides: 6. This CDR3 reads CASSIDPDRVGYTF. Here the CDR3 DNA reads TGTGCCAGTAGTATAGATCCAGACAGGGTGGGCTACACCTTC.

There are a few counts of this clone. The CDR3: CASSFLQGMEQPQHF. The CDR3 DNA follows: TGTGCCAGCAGCTTTCTACAGGGGATGGAACAGCCCCAGCATTTT. The chain recombines TRBV7-2 with TRBJ1-5, with 7 bases fitting TRBD1. CDR1 SGHTA and CDR2 FQGNSA come from the germline V gene. This CDR3 has 15 amino acids. J gave up 7 bases and V 3 bases, and 9 bases lay outside the gene matches.

This clone turned up a few times. The CDR3 is CATGVSGANVLTF. The CDR3, as DNA: TGCGCCACTGGGGTCTCTGGGGCCAACGTCCTGACTTTC. The J gene is TRBJ2-6, the V gene TRBV5-1, with D unresolved. V lost 9 bases, J lost 0 bases, and 7 bases lay in between. The CDR3 extends over 13 amino acids. Germline CDR1 and CDR2: SGHRS and YFSETQ.

The gene calls are TRBV28 and TRBJ2-1; TRBD2 might be the D (5 bases). Trimming stripped 4 bases from V and 11 bases from J, with 12 bases between. Germline CDR1 and CDR2: MDHEN and SYDVKM. The CDR3 length is 12 residues. DNA for the CDR3: TGTGCCAGCAGTTCTGGTAGCGAGAAGCAGTTCTTC. Translating gives CASSSGSEKQFF. Using reference TRBV28 and TRBJ2-1 for the parts outside the CDR3, the full variable domain is DVKVTQSSRYLVKRTGEKVFLECVQDMDHENMFWYRQDPGLGLRLIYFSYDVKMKEKGDIPEGYSVSREKKERFSLILESASTNQTSMYLCASSSGSEKQFFGPGTRLTVL.

The genes are TRBV7-9 and TRBJ2-1, with TRBD2 matching 7 bases. The CDR3 has 16 residues. The V segment lost 4 bases and the J segment 4 bases; nucleotides outside the gene matches: 10. Germline V gives CDR1 SEHNR, CDR2 FQNEAQ (reference sequence). In nucleotides, the CDR3 is TGTGCCAGCAGCTGGAGCGGGAAACATTGGTACAATGAGCAGTTCTTC. It translates to CASSWSGKHWYNEQFF.